This record looks at one T cell receptor (beta chain) sequence and its context. Its specificity is not known. This record comes from a study of shared clonotypes between healthy human individuals. Study-wide points: Deeper or shallower sequencing was expected to change how clonotypes are shared among donors.

Method: immunoSEQ multiplex PCR; TCRdb's copy keeps in-frame clones and lacks some. The sample carries about 2,500,000 clones, roughly 92% recorded once. Per germline, CDR1 SQVTM and CDR2 ANQGSEA. The V end was cut by 7 bases, the J end by 0 bases, with 9 bases between. This CDR3 has 12 residues. The rearrangement uses TRBV29-1 and TRBJ1-1; D is ambiguous. The receptor's source is a man aged 18-30 years in good health. Sequenced: naive CD4+ T cells sorted from blood. The subset was: CD45RA+ positively selected. CDR3 in amino acids: CSGAQLNTEAFF. In DNA form, the CDR3 reads TGCAGCGGAGCCCAGTTGAACACTGAAGCTTTCTTT.